These 11 T cell receptor beta chains were sequenced from one sample in a study of CD8 T cells in ankylosing spondylitis. Study outcomes and limitations: Several highly homologous variants made up a TCR beta motif, and this motif appeared characteristic of ankylosing spondylitis blood.

What these receptors recognize is not known. Via MiXCR, TCRdb re-called the 5' RACE reads, giving one row per CDR3 protein. Among 400,000 or so distinct CDR3 sequences, 25% to 30% were seen once, and the ten largest hold about 0.89%. Sequencing input: blood, either unsorted or a sorted T cell fraction (not recorded which). The receptors were sampled from a male donor with ankylosing spondylitis.

This chain joins TRBV6-6 and TRBJ2-7; 7 bases are shared with TRBD2. This CDR3 is built from 13 residues. Germline values: CDR1 MNHNY, CDR2 SVGAGI (reference sequence). V shed 8 bases and J 2 bases; nucleotides not matched to a gene: 6. CDR3 residues: CASRLAAAYEQYV. The CDR3 region has the DNA TGTGCCAGCCGACTAGCCGCCGCCTACGAGCAGTACGTC.

This clonotype was counted only a few times. The chain recombines TRBV24-1 with TRBJ1-5; D is unresolved. This CDR3 has 14 amino acids. V lost 0 bases, J lost 4 bases, and 6 bases lay in between. Germline CDR1 reads KGHDR; CDR2 reads SFDVKD. CDR3 coding DNA: TGTGCCACCAGTGATTTGCCGGGGAATCAGCCCCAGCATTTT. Translated: CATSDLPGNQPQHF.

The chain carries TRBV7-8 and TRBJ2-7, with 11 bases matching TRBD2. Trimming cost V 5 bases and J 2 bases; bases outside gene matches: 5. The CDR3 length is 15 residues. CDR1 and CDR2 (germline): SGHVS, FQNEAQ. The CDR3 here is CASSPLTSGAYEQYV. CDR3 coding DNA: TGTGCCAGCAGCCCGCTGACTAGCGGGGCCTACGAGCAGTACGTC.

J is TRBJ1-1 and V is TRBV20-1; D gene unclear. Germline values: CDR1 DFQATT, CDR2 SNEGSKA (reference sequence). Trimming cost V 3 bases and J 5 bases, with 4 bases left between them. The CDR3 has 10 residues. CDR3 sequence (DNA): TGCAGTGCTAGTCGGACTGAAGCTTTCTTT. This codes for CSASRTEAFF.

V usage is TRBV7-9 and J usage is TRBJ1-4, with a weak D call TRBD1 (5 bases). Germline V CDR1 and CDR2: SEHNR, FQNEAQ (reference sequence). Trimming took off 8 bases at V and 5 bases at J, with 15 bases between the two ends. The CDR3 extends over 14 amino acids. CDR3 sequence (DNA): TGTGCCAGCGGGCCTCGGCAGGGAAATGAAAAACTGTTTTTT. This encodes CASGPRQGNEKLFF.

The chain employs TRBV10-3 and TRBJ2-5; D is perhaps TRBD1 or TRBD2 (5 bases each). The CDR3 is made up of 13 amino acids. Germline CDR1 ENHRY, CDR2 SYGVKD. V was cut by 5 bases and J by 5 bases, with 12 bases left in between. DNA of the CDR3: TGTGCCATCAGTCCCCGTGGGGGTGAGACCCAGTACTTC. Translating gives CAISPRGGETQYF.

The chain uses TRBV3-1 and TRBJ2-5; 8 positions agree with TRBD1. V shed 5 bases, J shed 1 base, and the junction held 6 bases outside the gene matches. Germline V lookup: CDR1 LGHDT, CDR2 YNNKEL (reference sequence). CDR3 size: 15 residues. Written as DNA, the CDR3 is TGTGCCAGCAGCTCGCGAACAGGGGGCCAAGAGACCCAGTACTTC. This gives the protein CASSSRTGGQETQYF.

The chain employs TRBV5-6 and TRBJ2-7; 12 bases are a match to TRBD2. V was clipped by 5 bases and J by 7 bases; unmatched bases: 7. Germline V gene lookup returns CDR1 SGHDT and CDR2 YYEEEE. The CDR3 runs to 14 residues. The CDR3 nucleotides are TGTGCCAGCAGACTACTAGCGGGAGGCTTGGAGCAGTACGTC. Amino acid sequence: CASRLLAGGLEQYV.

The V and J genes are TRBV3-1 and TRBJ2-1; D call uncertain. Germline assignment: CDR1 LGHDT and CDR2 YNNKEL (reference sequence). The CDR3 is 12 amino acids. The V end was cut by 7 bases, the J end by 7 bases, with 11 bases between. The CDR3 loop is CASTSNGNEQFF. The CDR3 coding sequence is TGTGCCAGCACCTCAAATGGGAATGAGCAGTTCTTC.

This clonotype was found a few times. The CDR3: CATSDSTGLGYNEQFF. The CDR3 nucleotides read TGTGCCACCAGTGATTCGACAGGTCTAGGATACAATGAGCAGTTCTTC. The rearrangement joins TRBV24-1 to TRBJ2-1, with D possibly TRBD1 on 6 matching bases. V dropped 2 bases and J dropped 4 bases, with 14 bases sitting between them. Germline V lookup: CDR1 KGHDR, CDR2 SFDVKD. The CDR3 totals 16 residues.

This rearrangement joins TRBV12-3 or TRBV12-4 to TRBJ1-5, with D uncertain. This CDR3 spans 13 amino acids. V was trimmed by 7 bases and J by 0 bases, leaving 7 bases between them. CDR3 nucleotide sequence: TGTGCCAGCACCGGTTATAGCAATCAGCCCCAGCATTTT. Protein product: CASTGYSNQPQHF.